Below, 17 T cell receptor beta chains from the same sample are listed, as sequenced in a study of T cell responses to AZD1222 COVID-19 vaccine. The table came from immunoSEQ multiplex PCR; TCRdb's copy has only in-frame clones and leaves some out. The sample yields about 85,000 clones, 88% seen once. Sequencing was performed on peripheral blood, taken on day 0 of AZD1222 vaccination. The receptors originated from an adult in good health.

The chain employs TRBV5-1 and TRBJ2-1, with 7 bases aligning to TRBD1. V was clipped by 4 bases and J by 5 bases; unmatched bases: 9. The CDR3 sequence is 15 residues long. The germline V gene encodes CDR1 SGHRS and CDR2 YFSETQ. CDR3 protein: CASSLIGTVDNEQFF. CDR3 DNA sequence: TGCGCCAGCAGCCTTATAGGGACAGTAGACAATGAGCAGTTCTTC. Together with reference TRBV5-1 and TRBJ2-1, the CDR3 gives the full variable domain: KAGVTQTPRYLIKTRGQQVTLSCSPISGHRSVSWYQQTPGQGLQFLFEYFSETQRNKGNFPGRFSGRQFSNSRSEMNVSTLELGDSALYLCASSLIGTVDNEQFFGPGTRLTVL.

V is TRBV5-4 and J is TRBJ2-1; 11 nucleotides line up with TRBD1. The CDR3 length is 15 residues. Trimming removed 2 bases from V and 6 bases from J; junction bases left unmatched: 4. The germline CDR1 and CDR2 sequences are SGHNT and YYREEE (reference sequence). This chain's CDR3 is CASSFPGTGGNEQFF. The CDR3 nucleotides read TGTGCCAGCAGCTTCCCCGGGACAGGGGGCAATGAGCAGTTCTTC. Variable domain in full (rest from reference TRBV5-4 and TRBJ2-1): ETGVTQSPTHLIKTRGQQVTLRCSSQSGHNTVSWYQQALGQGPQFIFQYYREEENGRGNFPPRFSGLQFPNYSSELNVNALELDDSALYLCASSFPGTGGNEQFFGPGTRLTVL.

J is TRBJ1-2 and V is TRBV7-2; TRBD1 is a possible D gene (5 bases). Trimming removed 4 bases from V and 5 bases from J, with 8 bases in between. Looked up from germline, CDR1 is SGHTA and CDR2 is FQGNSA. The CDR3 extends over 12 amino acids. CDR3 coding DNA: TGTGCCAGCAGCTCGACAGCTTATGGCTACACCTTC. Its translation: CASSSTAYGYTF.

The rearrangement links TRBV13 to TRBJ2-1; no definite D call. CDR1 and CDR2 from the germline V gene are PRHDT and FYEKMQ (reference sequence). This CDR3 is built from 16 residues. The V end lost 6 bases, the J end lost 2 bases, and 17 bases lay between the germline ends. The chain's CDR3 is CASRPAGRYTYNEQFF. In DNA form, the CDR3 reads TGTGCCAGCAGACCCGCCGGGCGTTATACCTACAATGAGCAGTTCTTC.

The CDR3 bases are TGTGCCAGCAGCCTGGCCAGGGTGGAGTATTACTATGGCTACACCTTC. Its protein is CASSLARVEYYYGYTF. The V call is TRBV5-6, the J call TRBJ1-2; a weak D match, TRBD1 (5 bases). The V gene lost 4 bases and the J gene lost 3 bases, with 19 bases spanning the gap. Germline V gives CDR1 SGHDT, CDR2 YYEEEE. The CDR3 sequence is 16 residues long.

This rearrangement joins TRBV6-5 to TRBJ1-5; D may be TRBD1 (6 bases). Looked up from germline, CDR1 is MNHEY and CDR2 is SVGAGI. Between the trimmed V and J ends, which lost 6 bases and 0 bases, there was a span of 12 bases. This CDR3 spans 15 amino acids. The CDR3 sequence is CASRTGKNSNQPQHF. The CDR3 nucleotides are TGTGCCAGCAGGACAGGAAAAAATAGCAATCAGCCCCAGCATTTT.

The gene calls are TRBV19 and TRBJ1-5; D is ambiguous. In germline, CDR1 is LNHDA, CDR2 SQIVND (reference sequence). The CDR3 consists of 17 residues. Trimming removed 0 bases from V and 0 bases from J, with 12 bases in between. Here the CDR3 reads CASSIEGGRNSNQPQHF. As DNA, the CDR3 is TGTGCCAGTAGTATAGAGGGCGGAAGAAATAGCAATCAGCCCCAGCATTTT.

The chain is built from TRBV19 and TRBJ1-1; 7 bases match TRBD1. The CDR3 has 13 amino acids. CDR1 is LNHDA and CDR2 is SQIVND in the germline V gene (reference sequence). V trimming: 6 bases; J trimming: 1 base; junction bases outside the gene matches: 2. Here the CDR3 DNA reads TGTGCCAGTAGCTACAGGGGGAACACTGAAGCTTTCTTT. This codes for CASSYRGNTEAFF.

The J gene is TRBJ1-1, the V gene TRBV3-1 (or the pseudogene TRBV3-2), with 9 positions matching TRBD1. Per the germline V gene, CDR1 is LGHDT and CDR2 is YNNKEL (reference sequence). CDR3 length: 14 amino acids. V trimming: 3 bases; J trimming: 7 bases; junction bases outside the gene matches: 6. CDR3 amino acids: CASSQGDRANEAFF. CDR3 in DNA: TGTGCCAGCAGCCAGGGGGACAGGGCAAATGAAGCTTTCTTT.

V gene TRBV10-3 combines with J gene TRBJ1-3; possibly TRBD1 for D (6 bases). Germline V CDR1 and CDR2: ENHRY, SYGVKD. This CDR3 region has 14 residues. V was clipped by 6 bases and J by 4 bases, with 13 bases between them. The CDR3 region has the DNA TGTGCCATCAGGACGACAGGTTCGGGAAACACCATATATTTT. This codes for CAIRTTGSGNTIYF.

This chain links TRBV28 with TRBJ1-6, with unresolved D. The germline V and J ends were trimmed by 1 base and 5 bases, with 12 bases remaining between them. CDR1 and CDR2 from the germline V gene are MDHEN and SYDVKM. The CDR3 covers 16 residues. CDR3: CASSLSAFLDNSPLHF. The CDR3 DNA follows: TGTGCCAGCAGTTTATCGGCTTTTTTGGATAATTCACCCCTCCACTTT.

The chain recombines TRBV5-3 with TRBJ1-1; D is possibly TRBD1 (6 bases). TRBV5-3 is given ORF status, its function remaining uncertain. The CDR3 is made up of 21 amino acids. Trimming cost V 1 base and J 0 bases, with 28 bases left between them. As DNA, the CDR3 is TGTGCCAGAAGCTTGTCCCCCTGGCCCCAGGGGCGGGTACGAATGAACACTGAAGCTTTCTTT. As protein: CARSLSPWPQGRVRMNTEAFF.

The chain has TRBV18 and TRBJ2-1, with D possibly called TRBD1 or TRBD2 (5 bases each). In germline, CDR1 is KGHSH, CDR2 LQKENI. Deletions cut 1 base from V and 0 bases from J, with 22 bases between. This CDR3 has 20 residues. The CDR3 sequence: CASSPLGAGELRSSYNEQFF. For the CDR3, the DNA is TGTGCCAGCTCACCACTCGGGGCTGGCGAACTAAGGAGCTCCTACAATGAGCAGTTCTTC.

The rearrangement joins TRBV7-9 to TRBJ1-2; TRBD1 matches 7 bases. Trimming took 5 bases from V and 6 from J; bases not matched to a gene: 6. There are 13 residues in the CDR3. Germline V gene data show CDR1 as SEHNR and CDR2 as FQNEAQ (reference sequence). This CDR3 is CASSQTGIDGYTF. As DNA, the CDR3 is TGTGCCAGCAGCCAGACAGGGATCGATGGCTACACCTTC.

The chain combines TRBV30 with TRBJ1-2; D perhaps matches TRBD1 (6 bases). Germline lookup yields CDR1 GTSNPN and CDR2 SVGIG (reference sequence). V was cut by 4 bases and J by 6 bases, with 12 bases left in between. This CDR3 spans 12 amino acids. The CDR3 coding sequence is TGTGCCTGGACCGGGGGGCCCAATGGCTACACCTTC. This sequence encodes CAWTGGPNGYTF.

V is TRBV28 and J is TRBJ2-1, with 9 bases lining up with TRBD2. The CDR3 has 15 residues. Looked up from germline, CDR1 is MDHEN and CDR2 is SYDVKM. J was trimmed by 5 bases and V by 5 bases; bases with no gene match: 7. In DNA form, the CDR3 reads TGTGCCAGCAGTGACGCAGGGACTAGCCACAATGAGCAGTTCTTC. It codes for CASSDAGTSHNEQFF. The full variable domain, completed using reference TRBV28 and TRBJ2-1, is DVKVTQSSRYLVKRTGEKVFLECVQDMDHENMFWYRQDPGLGLRLIYFSYDVKMKEKGDIPEGYSVSREKKERFSLILESASTNQTSMYLCASSDAGTSHNEQFFGPGTRLTVL.

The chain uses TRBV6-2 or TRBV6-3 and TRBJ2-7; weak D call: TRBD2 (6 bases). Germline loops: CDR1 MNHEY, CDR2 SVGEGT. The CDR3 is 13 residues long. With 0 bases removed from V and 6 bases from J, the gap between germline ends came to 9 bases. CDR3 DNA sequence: TGTGCCAGCAGTTACTCGAGGAGGGTCGAGCAGTACTTC. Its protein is CASSYSRRVEQYF.